These 30 T cell receptor beta chains came from one sample sequenced in a study of glioma-infiltrating T cells (dated by TCRdb to 2015 to 2016). The listed sequencing device is Illumina MiSeq. TCR alpha and beta CDR3 regions were amplified with the iRepertoire nested amplicon-rescue multiplex PCR (arm-PCR) platform from RNA. Clones were called with MiXCR by TCRdb after fastp trimmed the public reads at Q25, and only in-frame beta chains were retained. Every CDR3 protein is listed once, alongside the most common genes and DNA of its rows. Across this sample there are under 200,000 distinct CDR3 sequences, with more than 35% seen only once. Of the sample, over 4% falls within the top ten clones. The specimen sequenced was glioma tissue, nonneoplastic brain tissue, or PBMCs (not recorded which). The source is a human donor with low-grade glioma or glioblastoma, undergoing nonglioma brain surgery, or in good health (not recorded which).

This clonotype came up many times. The chain carries TRBV28 and TRBJ1-1; D unclear. This CDR3 has 14 residues. Trimming removed 5 bases at V and 0 bases at J, with 10 bases between. Per the germline V gene, CDR1 is MDHEN and CDR2 is SYDVKM. CDR3 amino acids: CASSPINLNTEAFF. CDR3 DNA sequence: TGTGCCAGCAGTCCCATAAACTTGAACACTGAAGCTTTCTTT.

The chain recombines TRBV20-1 with TRBJ2-3, with 9 nucleotides matching TRBD2. Unmatched junction bases numbered 11, after V lost 0 bases and J lost 4 bases. Germline V gives CDR1 DFQATT, CDR2 SNEGSKA (reference sequence). The CDR3 length is 17 residues. In nucleotides, the CDR3 is TGCAGTGCTAGAGACACCGGGGCTTGCGGGAGGGCAGATACGCAGTATTTT. Translated: CSARDTGACGRADTQYF.

CDR3 residues: CSVGLLYPRYNEQFF. CDR3 nucleotide sequence: TGCAGCGTTGGTCTCCTTTACCCGCGCTACAATGAGCAGTTCTTC. The gene calls are TRBV29-1 and TRBJ2-1; no definite D call. The length of the CDR3 is 15 residues. V lost 4 bases to trimming and J lost 3 bases, with 16 bases between them. Germline CDR1 SQVTM, CDR2 ANQGSEA.

This clonotype was observed many times. This chain uses TRBV6-1 with TRBJ2-7, with 8 positions matching TRBD2. V trimming: 9 bases; J trimming: 4 bases; junction bases outside the gene matches: 14. Germline assignment: CDR1 MNHNS and CDR2 SASEGT. The CDR3 is made up of 15 amino acids. CDR3 sequence reads: CASRTSGSEGYEQYF. The DNA for the CDR3 is TGTGCCAGTCGGACAAGCGGGAGTGAAGGGTACGAGCAGTACTTC.

In its sample, this clonotype was seen many times. The CDR3 protein is CASSLSGEQFF. The CDR3, as DNA: TGTGCCAGCAGCTTGTCCGGTGAGCAGTTCTTC. The V gene is TRBV5-4, the J gene TRBJ2-1, with no clear D. Germline assignment: CDR1 SGHNT and CDR2 YYREEE (reference sequence). V lost 1 base and J 9 bases, leaving 5 bases between the germline ends. The CDR3 extends over 11 amino acids. Supplemented by reference TRBV5-4 and TRBJ2-1, the full variable domain reads ETGVTQSPTHLIKTRGQQVTLRCSSQSGHNTVSWYQQALGQGPQFIFQYYREEENGRGNFPPRFSGLQFPNYSSELNVNALELDDSALYLCASSLSGEQFFGPGTRLTVL.

This clonotype occurred a few times. This rearrangement joins TRBV12-3 or TRBV12-4 to TRBJ1-1; unclear D gene. The CDR3 consists of 19 residues. The germline V and J ends were trimmed by 0 bases and 3 bases, with 23 bases remaining between them. CDR3 DNA: TGTGCCAGCAGTTTAGCTTTGCGTTCCCCGCGGGCTGGGGACACTGAAGCTTTCTTT. Its translation: CASSLALRSPRAGDTEAFF.

The rearrangement links TRBV29-1 to TRBJ2-1; 9 bases fit TRBD2. This CDR3 spans 14 amino acids. Germline V gene data show CDR1 as SQVTM and CDR2 as ANQGSEA. J gave up 4 bases and V 6 bases, and 7 bases lay outside the gene matches. CDR3 residues: CSVRLADAYNEQFF. The DNA of the CDR3 is TGCAGCGTCCGACTAGCGGACGCATACAATGAGCAGTTCTTC.

This clonotype appeared once. The junction shows a germline mismatch at one end, possibly a read error. This rearrangement joins TRBV28 to TRBJ2-7, with 8 bases matching TRBD1. This CDR3 comprises 14 residues. Germline CDR1 reads MDHEN; CDR2 reads SYDVKM. In DNA form, the CDR3 reads TGTGCCAGCAGTTATACCGGGACAGGAGATGAGCGGTACTTC. This sequence encodes CASSYTGTGDERYF.

The chain carries TRBV12-3 or TRBV12-4 and TRBJ2-7; weak D call: TRBD1 (5 bases). The V gene lost 6 bases and the J gene lost 6 bases, with 15 bases spanning the gap. The CDR3 is 13 amino acids. This CDR3 reads CASSLTRVSEQYF. The DNA of the CDR3 is TGTGCCAGCAGCCTCACCAGGGTGTCCGAGCAGTACTTC.

Details on this clonotype: A much larger clone differs from this one at a single base, so this may be a read error. V gene TRBV6-6 combines with J gene TRBJ2-7; no clear D. Germline CDR1 is MNHNY and CDR2 is SVGAGI (reference sequence). The CDR3 consists of 14 residues. V lost 2 bases to trimming and J lost 2 bases, with 10 bases between them. CDR3 sequence reads: CASSYKDATYEQYF. The CDR3 bases are TGTGCCAGCAGTTACAAGGACGCAACCTACGAGCAGTACTTC.

As concerns this clonotype: This may be a read error, as it is one base from a much larger clone. This chain connects TRBV28 to TRBJ2-1, with D uncertain. The DNA matches TRBJ2-7 better at its end, which makes the J call doubtful. The CDR3 is made up of 13 amino acids. Per germline, CDR1 MDHEN and CDR2 SYDVKM. The CDR3 sequence is CASRPGGYDEQYF. CDR3 nucleotides: TGTGCCAGCAGGCCTGGTGGGTACGATGAGCAGTACTTC.

This clonotype was recorded at least ten times. The chain joins TRBV19 to TRBJ2-1; 10 bases match TRBD2. After removal of 9 bases from V and 8 bases from J, the junction contained 7 bases not matched to a gene. The CDR3 extends over 13 amino acids. Germline CDR1 LNHDA, CDR2 SQIVND (reference sequence). The CDR3 spells CASTSGKRHEQFF. CDR3 sequence (DNA): TGTGCCAGCACTAGCGGGAAGCGCCATGAGCAGTTCTTC.

This clonotype was seen many times. The chain recombines TRBV20-1 with TRBJ2-1; D perhaps matches TRBD2 (6 bases). CDR1 and CDR2 from the germline V gene are DFQATT and SNEGSKA (reference sequence). This CDR3 spans 15 amino acids. V was clipped by 5 bases and J by 0 bases, with 14 bases between them. This chain's CDR3 is CSAPTRWGSYNEQFF. The CDR3 DNA reads as TGCAGTGCTCCGACTAGATGGGGCTCCTACAATGAGCAGTTCTTC.

The chain recombines TRBV3-1 with TRBJ2-2; TRBD2 might be the D (6 bases). Germline CDR1 LGHDT, CDR2 YNNKEL (reference sequence). The length of the CDR3 is 14 residues. Trimming took 1 base from V and 6 from J, leaving 9 bases between them. CDR3 DNA: TGTGCCAGCAGCCAAGCGCGGGGCGCCGGGGAGCTGTTTTTT. This encodes CASSQARGAGELFF.

At least ten counts were recorded for this clonotype. The V gene is TRBV20-1, the J gene TRBJ2-1, with a possible D match to TRBD2 (5 bases). The CDR3 is 13 amino acids. From germline, CDR1 is DFQATT and CDR2 SNEGSKA (reference sequence). The V end was cut by 6 bases, the J end by 7 bases, with 16 bases between. CDR3 residues: CSASGSSGNEQFF. The CDR3 DNA reads TGCAGTGCCAGTGGGAGTTCGGGTAATGAGCAGTTCTTC.

With regard to this clonotype: One end of the junction is discordant with germline, which a read error may explain. This chain joins TRBV20-1 and TRBJ2-3; no clear D. Per the germline V gene, CDR1 is DFQATT and CDR2 is SNEGSKA (reference sequence). This CDR3 spans 13 amino acids. Here the CDR3 reads CSGSDLTTDTQYF. The CDR3 DNA reads TGTAGTGGAAGCGATCTAACCACAGATACGCAGTATTTT.

This chain connects TRBV11-1 to TRBJ2-3, with 7 bases identical to TRBD2. V lost 4 bases, J lost 3 bases, and 10 bases stayed unmatched. The CDR3 runs 16 residues. Germline assignment: CDR1 SGHAT and CDR2 FQDESV (reference sequence). CDR3 protein: CASSSIPAGSTDTQYF. CDR3 sequence (DNA): TGTGCCAGCAGCTCTATCCCAGCGGGATCGACAGATACGCAGTATTTT.

This clonotype was counted at least ten times. The CDR3 DNA sequence: TGCAGTGCCCCCAGGGACATACTAGGCTATGGCTACACCTTC. This encodes CSAPRDILGYGYTF. This chain connects TRBV20-1 to TRBJ1-2, with D perhaps TRBD1 (6 bases). The germline V gene has CDR1 DFQATT and CDR2 SNEGSKA (reference sequence). The CDR3 extends over 14 amino acids. Deletions cut 6 bases from V and 4 bases from J, with 18 bases between.

In this sample, this clonotype turned up a few times. This chain joins TRBV19 and TRBJ2-7; D is unresolved. CDR1 and CDR2 (germline): LNHDA, SQIVND (reference sequence). V lost 5 bases to trimming and J lost 3 bases, with 11 bases between them. This CDR3 contains 13 residues. The CDR3 nucleotides read TGTGCCAGTAGTCCCGGGTGGGACTACGAGCAGTACTTC. Translating it yields CASSPGWDYEQYF.

The J gene is TRBJ2-1, the V gene TRBV20-1; D is unclear. V was shortened by 0 bases and J by 7 bases, with 10 bases between the two germline ends. Germline V CDR1 and CDR2: DFQATT, SNEGSKA (reference sequence). CDR3 length: 13 residues. CDR3 loop: CSARDRLGNEQFF. CDR3 bases: TGCAGTGCTAGAGACAGACTGGGTAATGAGCAGTTCTTC.

Notes on this clonotype: This may come from a read error, since a much larger clone is one base off. The chain carries TRBV27 and TRBJ2-2; D is unclear. Germline CDR1 reads MNHEY; CDR2 reads SMNVEV (reference sequence). This CDR3 has 13 amino acids. V lost 3 bases and J lost 4, with 6 bases in between. The CDR3 is CASSFGSTGELFF. CDR3 DNA: TGTGCCAGCAGTTTCGGAAGCACCGGGGAGCTGTTTTTT.

This clonotype was counted a single time. One base away lies a much larger clone, so this may be a sequencing read error. This chain connects TRBV28 to TRBJ1-1, with TRBD1 matching 8 bases. CDR1 is MDHEN, CDR2 SYDVKM, per germline. Losses at the gene ends were 5 bases for V and 1 base for J; bases not matched to a gene: 9. The CDR3 totals 16 residues. The CDR3 reads CASSALDRGTNTEAFF. The CDR3 coding sequence is TGTGCCAGCAGTGCCCTCGACAGGGGAACGAACACTGAAGCTTTCTTT. The full variable domain, its missing parts supplied by reference TRBV28 and TRBJ1-1, is DVKVTQSSRYLVKRTGEKVFLECVQDMDHENMFWYRQDPGLGLRLIYFSYDVKMKEKGDIPEGYSVSREKKERFSLILESASTNQTSMYLCASSALDRGTNTEAFFGQGTRLTVV.

This clonotype was observed once. One junction end disagrees with the germline gene, perhaps due to a read error. This chain links TRBV7-2 with TRBJ2-1; D uncertain. Germline-derived CDR1 and CDR2 are SGHTA and FQGNSA. The CDR3 length is 12 residues. The CDR3 spells CAISLRVYEQFF. For the CDR3, the DNA is TGTGCCATCAGCTTAAGAGTTTATGAGCAGTTCTTC. Complete variable domain (other parts from reference TRBV7-2 and TRBJ2-1): GAGVSQSPSNKVTEKGKDVELRCDPISGHTALYWYRQSLGQGLEFLIYFQGNSAPDKSGLPSDRFSAERTGGSVSTLTIQRTQQEDSAVYLCAISLRVYEQFFGPGTRLTVL.

This clonotype was counted only a few times. This chain uses TRBV18 with TRBJ2-7; TRBD2 agrees at 8 bases. J was trimmed by 2 bases and V by 3 bases; bases with no gene match: 12. Germline V lookup: CDR1 KGHSH, CDR2 LQKENI. The CDR3 runs to 17 residues. The CDR3 DNA reads TGTGCCAGCTCACCCGGGAGATTAAGCGGGAGTCCCTACGAGCAGTACTTC. Amino acid sequence: CASSPGRLSGSPYEQYF.

About this clonotype itself: Germline is not matched at one junction end, which may reflect a read error. The chain joins TRBV9 to TRBJ2-7; D possibly corresponds to TRBD2 (6 bases). The length of the CDR3 is 16 residues. CDR1 is SGDLS, CDR2 YYNGEE, per germline. CDR3 in DNA: TGTGCCAGCAGCGTAGGCCCAGCGGGCCAACCCTACCAGCAGTACTTC. Protein product: CASSVGPAGQPYQQYF.

The chain joins TRBV2 to TRBJ2-3; 13 bases agree with TRBD2. Germline-derived CDR1 and CDR2 are SNHLY and FYNNEI. Trimming took 6 bases from V and 5 from J; bases not matched to a gene: 20. The CDR3 consists of 20 residues. The CDR3 loop reads CASSQPLAGGPESGKDTQYF. DNA of the CDR3: TGTGCCAGCAGCCAGCCACTAGCGGGAGGGCCGGAGAGCGGCAAAGATACGCAGTATTTT. Combining the CDR3 with reference TRBV2 and TRBJ2-3 gives the whole variable domain EPEVTQTPSHQVTQMGQEVILRCVPISNHLYFYWYRQILGQKVEFLVSFYNNEISEKSEIFDDQFSVERPDGSNFTLKIRSTKLEDSAMYFCASSQPLAGGPESGKDTQYFGPGTRLTVL.

To note about this clonotype: This sequence may be a read error, since a much larger clone differs from it by one base. The chain joins TRBV4-2 to TRBJ1-1, with D tentatively TRBD1 (6 bases). The CDR3 consists of 14 residues. Per the germline V gene, CDR1 is LGHNA and CDR2 is YNFKEQ. The CDR3: CATSQEGGNTEAFF. The CDR3 DNA reads TGTGCCACCAGCCAAGAAGGGGGGAACACTGAAGCTTTCTTT.

The sample holds one count of this clonotype. This may be a read error: a much more frequent sequence differs by one nucleotide. CDR3 in amino acids: CASTPSDMGSYNEQFF. CDR3 DNA: TGTGCCAGCACCCCCTCGGACATGGGCTCCTACAATGAGCAGTTCTTC. The chain is built from TRBV28 and TRBJ2-1, with a tentative D call TRBD1 (5 bases). CDR3 length: 16 amino acids. Between the trimmed V and J ends, which lost 7 bases and 0 bases, there was a span of 16 bases. CDR1 and CDR2 (germline): MDHEN, SYDVKM.

This clonotype is medium-sized (0.01 to 0.1%) within its sample. The chain has TRBV6-1 and TRBJ1-1; 8 positions agree with TRBD1. Germline V gene sequence: CDR1 MNHNS, CDR2 SASEGT. Trimming cost V 5 bases and J 1 base; bases outside gene matches: 3. The CDR3 runs to 14 residues. CDR3 in amino acids: CASSFGQGNTEAFF. DNA of the CDR3: TGTGCCAGCAGTTTTGGACAGGGGAACACTGAAGCTTTCTTT.

Ten or more counts support this clonotype. Since no conserved phenylalanine or tryptophan closes the CDR3, a read error is the likely cause. The limits of the CDR3 on the DNA are not certain, so only TCRdb's listed CDR3 is given. The chain is built from TRBV28 and TRBJ1-1. The CDR3 is 9 amino acids long, termini counted. Germline V CDR1 and CDR2: MDHEN, SYDVKM. CDR3 sequence: CASSLDLRG.